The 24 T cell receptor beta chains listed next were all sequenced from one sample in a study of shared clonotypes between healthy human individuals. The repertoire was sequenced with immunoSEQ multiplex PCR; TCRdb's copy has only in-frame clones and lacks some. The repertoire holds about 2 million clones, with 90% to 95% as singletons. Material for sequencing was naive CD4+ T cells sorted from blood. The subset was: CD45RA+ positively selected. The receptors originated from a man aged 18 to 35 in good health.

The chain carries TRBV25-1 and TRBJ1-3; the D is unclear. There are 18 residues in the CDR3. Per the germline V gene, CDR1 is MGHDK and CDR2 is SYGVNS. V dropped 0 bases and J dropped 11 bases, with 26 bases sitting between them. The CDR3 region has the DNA TGTGCCAGCAGTGAATATTTTCCGAGGAAGGAACTCGAAACAGCCATATATTTT. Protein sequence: CASSEYFPRKELETAIYF. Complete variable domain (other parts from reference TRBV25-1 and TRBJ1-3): EADIYQTPRYLVIGTGKKITLECSQTMGHDKMYWYQQDPGMELHLIHYSYGVNSTEKGDLSSESTVSRIRTEHFPLTLESARPSHTSQYLCASSEYFPRKELETAIYFGEGSWLTVV.

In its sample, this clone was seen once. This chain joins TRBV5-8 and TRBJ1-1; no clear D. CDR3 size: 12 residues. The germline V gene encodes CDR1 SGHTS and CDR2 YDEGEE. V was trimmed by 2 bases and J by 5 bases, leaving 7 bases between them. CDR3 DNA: TGTGCCAGCAGCTTTCTGGGAACTGAAGCTTTCTTT. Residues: CASSFLGTEAFF.

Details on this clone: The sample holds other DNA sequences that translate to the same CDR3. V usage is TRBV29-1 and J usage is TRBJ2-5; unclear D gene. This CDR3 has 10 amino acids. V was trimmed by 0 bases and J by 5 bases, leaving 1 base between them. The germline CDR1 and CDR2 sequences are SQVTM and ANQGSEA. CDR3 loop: CSVEEETQYF. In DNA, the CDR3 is TGCAGCGTTGAAGAGGAGACCCAGTACTTC.

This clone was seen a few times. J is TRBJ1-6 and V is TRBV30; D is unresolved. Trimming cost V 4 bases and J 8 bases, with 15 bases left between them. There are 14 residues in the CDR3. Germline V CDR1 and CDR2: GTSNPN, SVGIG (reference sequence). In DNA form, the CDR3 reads TGTGCCTGGACATCCCAACGCGGGGATTCACCCCTCCACTTT. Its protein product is CAWTSQRGDSPLHF.

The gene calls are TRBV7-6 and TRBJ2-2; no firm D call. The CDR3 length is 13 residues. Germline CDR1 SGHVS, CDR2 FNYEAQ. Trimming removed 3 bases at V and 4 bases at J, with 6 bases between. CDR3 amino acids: CASSFYRTGELFF. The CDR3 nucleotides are TGTGCCAGCAGCTTTTACCGCACCGGGGAGCTGTTTTTT.

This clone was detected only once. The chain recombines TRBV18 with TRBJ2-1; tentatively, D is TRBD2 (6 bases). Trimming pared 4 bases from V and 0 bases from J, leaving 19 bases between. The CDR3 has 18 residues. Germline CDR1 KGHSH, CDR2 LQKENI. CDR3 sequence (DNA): TGTGCCAGCTCACTAACGGGAGATTTCAGGAGCTCCTACAATGAGCAGTTCTTC. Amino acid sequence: CASSLTGDFRSSYNEQFF.

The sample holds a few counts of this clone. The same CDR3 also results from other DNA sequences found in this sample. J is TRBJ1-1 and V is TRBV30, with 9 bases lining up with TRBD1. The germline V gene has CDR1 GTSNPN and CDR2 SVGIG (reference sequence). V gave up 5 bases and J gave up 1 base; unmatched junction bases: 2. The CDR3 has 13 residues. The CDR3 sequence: CAWRGQGNTEAFF. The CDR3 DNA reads TGTGCCTGGCGGGGACAGGGGAACACTGAAGCTTTCTTT.

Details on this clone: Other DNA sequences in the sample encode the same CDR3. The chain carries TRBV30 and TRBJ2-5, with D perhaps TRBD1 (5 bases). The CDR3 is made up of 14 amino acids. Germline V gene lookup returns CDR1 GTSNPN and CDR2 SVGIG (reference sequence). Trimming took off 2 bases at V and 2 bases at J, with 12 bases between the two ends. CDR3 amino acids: CAWSLGVGQETQYF. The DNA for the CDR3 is TGTGCCTGGAGTCTAGGGGTAGGGCAAGAGACCCAGTACTTC.

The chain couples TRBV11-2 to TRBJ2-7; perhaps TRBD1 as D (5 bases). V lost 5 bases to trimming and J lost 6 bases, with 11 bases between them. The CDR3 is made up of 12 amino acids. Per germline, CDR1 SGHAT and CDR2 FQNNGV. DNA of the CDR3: TGTGCCAGCAGCCCCCATGGGGCCGAGCAGTACTTC. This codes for CASSPHGAEQYF.

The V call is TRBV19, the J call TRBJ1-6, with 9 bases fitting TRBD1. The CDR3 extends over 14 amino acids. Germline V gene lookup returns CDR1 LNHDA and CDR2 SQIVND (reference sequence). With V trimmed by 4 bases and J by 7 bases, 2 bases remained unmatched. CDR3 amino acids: CASSRTGENSPLHF. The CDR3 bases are TGTGCCAGTAGTAGGACAGGGGAAAATTCACCCCTCCACTTT.

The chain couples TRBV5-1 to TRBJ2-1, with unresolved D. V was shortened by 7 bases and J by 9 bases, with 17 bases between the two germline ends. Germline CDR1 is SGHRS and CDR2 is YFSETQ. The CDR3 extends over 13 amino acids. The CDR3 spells CASHLRVAGEQFF. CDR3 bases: TGCGCCAGCCATCTCAGAGTGGCCGGTGAGCAGTTCTTC.

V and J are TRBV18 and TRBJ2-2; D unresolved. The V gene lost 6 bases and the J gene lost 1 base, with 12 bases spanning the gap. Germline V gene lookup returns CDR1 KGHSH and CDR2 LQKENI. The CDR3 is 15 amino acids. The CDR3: CASSGQRMNTGELFF. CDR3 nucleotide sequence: TGTGCCAGCTCTGGGCAGAGGATGAACACCGGGGAGCTGTTTTTT.

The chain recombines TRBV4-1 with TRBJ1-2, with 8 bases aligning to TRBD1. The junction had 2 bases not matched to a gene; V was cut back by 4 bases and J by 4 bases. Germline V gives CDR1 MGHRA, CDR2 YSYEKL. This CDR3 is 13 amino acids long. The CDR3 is CASSLDRAYGYTF. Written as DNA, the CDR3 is TGCGCCAGCAGCCTGGACAGGGCCTATGGCTACACCTTC.

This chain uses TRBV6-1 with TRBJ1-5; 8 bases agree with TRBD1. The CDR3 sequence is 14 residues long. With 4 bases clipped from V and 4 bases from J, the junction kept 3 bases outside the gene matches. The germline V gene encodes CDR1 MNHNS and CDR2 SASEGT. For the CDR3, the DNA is TGTGCCAGCAGTGGCGGGGACAGGAATCAGCCCCAGCATTTT. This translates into CASSGGDRNQPQHF.

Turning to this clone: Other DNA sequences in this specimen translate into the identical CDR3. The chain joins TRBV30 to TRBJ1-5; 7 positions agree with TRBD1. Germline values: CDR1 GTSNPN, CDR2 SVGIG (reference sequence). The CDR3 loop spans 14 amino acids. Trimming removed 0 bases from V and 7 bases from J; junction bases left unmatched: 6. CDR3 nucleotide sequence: TGTGCCTGGAGTGTAAAGGGGGCCGGGCAGCCCCAGCATTTT. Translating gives CAWSVKGAGQPQHF. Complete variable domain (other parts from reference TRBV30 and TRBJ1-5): SQTIHQWPATLVQPVGSPLSLECTVEGTSNPNLYWYRQAAGRGLQLLFYSVGIGQISSEVPQNLSASRPQDRQFILSSKKLLLSDSGFYLCAWSVKGAGQPQHFGDGTRLSIL.

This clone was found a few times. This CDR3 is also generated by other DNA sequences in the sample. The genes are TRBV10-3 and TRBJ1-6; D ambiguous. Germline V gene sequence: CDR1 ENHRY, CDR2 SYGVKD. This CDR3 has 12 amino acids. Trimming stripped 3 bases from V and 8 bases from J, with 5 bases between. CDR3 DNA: TGTGCCATCAGTGACAGGTATTCACCCCTCCACTTT. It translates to CAISDRYSPLHF.

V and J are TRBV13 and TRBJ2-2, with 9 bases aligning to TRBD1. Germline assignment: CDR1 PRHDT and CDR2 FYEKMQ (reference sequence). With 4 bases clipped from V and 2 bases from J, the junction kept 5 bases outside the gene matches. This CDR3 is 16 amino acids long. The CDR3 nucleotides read TGTGCCAGCAGCTACGGACAGGGGAGTAACACCGGGGAGCTGTTTTTT. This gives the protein CASSYGQGSNTGELFF.

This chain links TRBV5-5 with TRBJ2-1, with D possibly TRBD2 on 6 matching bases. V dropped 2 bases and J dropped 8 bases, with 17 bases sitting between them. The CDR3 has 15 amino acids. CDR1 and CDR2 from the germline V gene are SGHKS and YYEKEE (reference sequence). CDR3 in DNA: TGTGCCAGCAGCTTCGGAGGAGGGCTTGCATATGAGCAGTTCTTC. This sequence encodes CASSFGGGLAYEQFF.

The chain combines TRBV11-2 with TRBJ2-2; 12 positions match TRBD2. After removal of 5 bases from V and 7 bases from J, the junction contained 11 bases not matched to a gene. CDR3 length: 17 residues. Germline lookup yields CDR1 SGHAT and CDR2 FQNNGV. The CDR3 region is CASSRLGLAGSFGELFF. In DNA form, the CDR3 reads TGTGCCAGCAGCCGACTCGGACTAGCGGGGAGTTTCGGGGAGCTGTTTTTT.

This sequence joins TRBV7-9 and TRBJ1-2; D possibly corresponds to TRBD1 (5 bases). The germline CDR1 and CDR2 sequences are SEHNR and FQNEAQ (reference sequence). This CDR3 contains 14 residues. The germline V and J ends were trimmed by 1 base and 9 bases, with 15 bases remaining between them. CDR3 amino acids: CASSLDDSPWSYTF. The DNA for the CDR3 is TGTGCCAGCAGCTTAGATGACAGCCCTTGGAGCTACACCTTC.

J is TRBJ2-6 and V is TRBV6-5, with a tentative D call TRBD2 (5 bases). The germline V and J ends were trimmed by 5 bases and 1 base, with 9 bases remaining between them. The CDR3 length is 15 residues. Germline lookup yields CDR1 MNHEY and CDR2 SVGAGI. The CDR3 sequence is CASSQSGSGANVLTF. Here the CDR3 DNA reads TGTGCCAGCAGTCAGTCGGGGTCTGGGGCCAACGTCCTGACTTTC.

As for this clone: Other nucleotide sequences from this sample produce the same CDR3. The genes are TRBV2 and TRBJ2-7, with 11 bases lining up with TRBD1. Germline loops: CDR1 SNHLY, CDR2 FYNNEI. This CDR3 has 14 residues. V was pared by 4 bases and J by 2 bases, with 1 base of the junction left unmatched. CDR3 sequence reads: CASSADRGPYEQYF. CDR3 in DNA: TGTGCCAGCAGTGCGGACAGGGGGCCCTACGAGCAGTACTTC.

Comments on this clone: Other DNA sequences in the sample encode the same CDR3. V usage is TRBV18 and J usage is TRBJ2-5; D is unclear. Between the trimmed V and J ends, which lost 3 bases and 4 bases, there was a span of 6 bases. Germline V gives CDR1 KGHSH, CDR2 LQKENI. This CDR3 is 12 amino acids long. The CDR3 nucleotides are TGTGCCAGCTCACCCATGGGAGAGACCCAGTACTTC. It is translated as CASSPMGETQYF. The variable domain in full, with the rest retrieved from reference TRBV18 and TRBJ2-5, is NAGVMQNPRHLVRRRGQEARLRCSPMKGHSHVYWYRQLPEEGLKFMVYLQKENIIDESGMPKERFSAEFPKEGPSILRIQQVVRGDSAAYFCASSPMGETQYFGPGTRLLVL.

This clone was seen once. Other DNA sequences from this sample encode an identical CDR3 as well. CDR3 sequence (DNA): TGTGCCAGCAGCTTAGGTCAGGGGAGATCCTACGAGCAGTACTTC. Translating it yields CASSLGQGRSYEQYF. The rearrangement uses TRBV7-2 and TRBJ2-7; TRBD1 might be the D (6 bases). Germline V gene sequence: CDR1 SGHTA, CDR2 FQGNSA. This CDR3 has 15 amino acids. The germline V and J ends were trimmed by 1 base and 1 base, with 11 bases remaining between them.